This T cell receptor beta chain was sequenced in a study of blood T cell repertoires in COVID-19. In the study overall: The United States, Italy and Spain were the sources of the acute and convalescent COVID-19 samples. T cells, B-cell-depleted T cells, or PBMCs provided the cDNA or gDNA that served as material.

Per the original methods: Quantification of nucleated cells was approximated via reference gene primer amplification. Assay: immunoSEQ multiplex PCR; the TCRdb copy retains only in-frame clones and omits some. From that table come the V and J calls and clone size; the DNA was used to work out D and trimming. The sample holds roughly 180,000 clones; roughly 81% are singletons and the top ten take 11%. One Seattle source followed patients from active infection through their disease course. This TCR was recovered from a middle-aged woman with COVID-19, enrolled during active disease. Sequences were obtained from peripheral blood.

The CDR3, as DNA: TGCGCCAGCGCTGGGCGGGGTGGCAATGAGCAGTTCTTC. As protein: CASAGRGGNEQFF. J is TRBJ2-1 and V is TRBV10-1; D possibly corresponds to TRBD2 (6 bases). CDR1 WNHNN and CDR2 SYGVQD come from the germline V gene (reference sequence). V was pared by 8 bases and J by 6 bases, with 14 bases between. The CDR3 is made up of 13 amino acids.